Shown below are 17 T cell receptor beta chains from a single sample sequenced in a study of T cells after yellow fever vaccination. TCRdb used MiXCR to reprocess the 5' RACE reads, holding one entry per CDR3 protein. The sample yields 200,000 to 250,000 distinct CDR3 sequences, roughly 3% seen once. The source material was CD4+ T cells sorted from PBMCs, sampled 10 days after the yellow fever booster vaccination. The source of these receptors is a man between 18 and 35 years old who received the YFV17D yellow fever vaccine.

This clonotype was counted at least ten times. The chain carries TRBV28 and TRBJ1-2; D is possibly TRBD1 (5 bases). The CDR3 extends over 15 amino acids. Germline V gives CDR1 MDHEN, CDR2 SYDVKM. The V and J ends lost 2 bases and 0 bases respectively, with 10 bases between them. The CDR3 is CASSLGTPSNYGYTF. The CDR3, as DNA: TGTGCCAGCAGTTTAGGGACTCCCTCTAACTATGGCTACACCTTC.

The table lists this clonotype with a few counts. The genes are TRBV18 and TRBJ1-3; D not resolved. The CDR3 loop spans 15 amino acids. Germline CDR1 reads KGHSH; CDR2 reads LQKENI. The V end lost 0 bases, the J end lost 6 bases, and 12 bases lay between the germline ends. The CDR3 protein is CASSPPPGTANTIYF. The CDR3 bases are TGTGCCAGCTCACCACCCCCCGGTACGGCAAACACCATATATTTT.

This clonotype was found many times. The chain recombines TRBV5-1 with TRBJ2-5; TRBD2 is a possible D gene (6 bases). Germline lookup yields CDR1 SGHRS and CDR2 YFSETQ. V shed 4 bases and J shed 7 bases, with 20 bases lying between them. This CDR3 comprises 15 residues. CDR3 residues: CASSPGGTPRGTQYF. In DNA form, the CDR3 reads TGCGCCAGCAGCCCGGGCGGGACCCCTCGGGGGACCCAGTACTTC. Full variable domain (remainder filled in from reference TRBV5-1 and TRBJ2-5): KAGVTQTPRYLIKTRGQQVTLSCSPISGHRSVSWYQQTPGQGLQFLFEYFSETQRNKGNFPGRFSGRQFSNSRSEMNVSTLELGDSALYLCASSPGGTPRGTQYFGPGTRLLVL.

V gene TRBV23-1 combines with J gene TRBJ2-7, with D possibly TRBD1 on 6 matching bases. TRBV23-1 is an open reading frame, and its role is uncertain. This CDR3 is built from 12 residues. The V end lost 7 bases, the J end lost 5 bases, and 12 bases lay between the germline ends. This chain's CDR3 is CASNEHRDEQYV. CDR3 DNA sequence: TGCGCCAGCAACGAGCACAGGGACGAGCAGTACGTC.

This clonotype occurred a few times. The chain uses TRBV5-1 and TRBJ2-5; D is possibly TRBD2 (7 bases). Between the trimmed V and J ends, which lost 0 bases and 0 bases, there was a span of 12 bases. Looked up from germline, CDR1 is SGHRS and CDR2 is YFSETQ. The CDR3 spans 16 residues. The CDR3 DNA reads as TGCGCCAGCAGCTTGGGCCGGGGGGCGGACCAAGAGACCCAGTACTTC. Translating it yields CASSLGRGADQETQYF.

This clonotype turned up a few times. This sequence joins TRBV9 and TRBJ2-3; possibly TRBD1 for D (5 bases). Germline CDR1 and CDR2: SGDLS and YYNGEE. This CDR3 has 15 residues. The V end lost 3 bases, the J end lost 6 bases, and 17 bases lay between the germline ends. The CDR3 bases are TGTGCCAGCAGCGCCACGAAAGAAAGGGGCGATACGCAGTATTTT. Encoded protein: CASSATKERGDTQYF.

The rearrangement joins TRBV4-1 to TRBJ1-3, with D possibly being TRBD1 (6 bases). V gave up 0 bases and J gave up 2 bases, with 8 bases separating them. CDR3 length equals 15 residues. Germline V gives CDR1 MGHRA, CDR2 YSYEKL. The CDR3 sequence: CASSQDGGPGNTIYF. The CDR3 region has the DNA TGCGCCAGCAGCCAAGATGGGGGGCCTGGAAACACCATATATTTT.

This clonotype was detected ten times or more. V gene TRBV4-2 combines with J gene TRBJ2-1; D may match TRBD1 or TRBD2 (6 bases each). Trimming removed 1 base from V and 7 bases from J, with 14 bases in between. This CDR3 has 15 amino acids. Germline V CDR1 and CDR2: LGHNA, YNFKEQ. This CDR3 is CASSQGGGGLNEQFF. Written as DNA, the CDR3 is TGTGCCAGCAGCCAAGGCGGAGGGGGGCTGAATGAGCAGTTCTTC.

This clonotype has at least ten counts. CDR3 in DNA: TGCAGTGCTACCGGAGGAAGGGAGCAGTACTTC. Its protein product is CSATGGREQYF. The rearrangement joins TRBV20-1 to TRBJ2-7; tentatively, D is TRBD2 (5 bases). The germline V gene encodes CDR1 DFQATT and CDR2 SNEGSKA (reference sequence). The CDR3 has 11 amino acids. V was clipped by 4 bases and J by 7 bases, with 11 bases between them.

This clonotype came up a few times. The gene calls are TRBV12-3 or TRBV12-4 and TRBJ2-3; D gene unclear. V lost 1 base to trimming and J lost 6 bases, with 8 bases between them. The length of the CDR3 is 13 residues. Here the CDR3 DNA reads TGTGCCAGCAGTTTAGACCCCTATGATACGCAGTATTTT. Translation: CASSLDPYDTQYF.

This sequence joins TRBV5-4 and TRBJ1-1, with 8 bases fitting TRBD1. This CDR3 region has 14 residues. The trim removed 4 bases at V and 6 bases at J, leaving 8 bases unmatched. Germline CDR1 SGHNT, CDR2 YYREEE (reference sequence). DNA for the CDR3: TGTGCCAGCAGCACAGGGGGGGTCTGGGCTGAAGCTTTCTTT. As protein: CASSTGGVWAEAFF. Combining the CDR3 with reference TRBV5-4 and TRBJ1-1 gives the whole variable domain ETGVTQSPTHLIKTRGQQVTLRCSSQSGHNTVSWYQQALGQGPQFIFQYYREEENGRGNFPPRFSGLQFPNYSSELNVNALELDDSALYLCASSTGGVWAEAFFGQGTRLTVV.

This clonotype was found a few times. This chain connects TRBV20-1 to TRBJ1-2; D unclear. The ends were cut back, 5 bases at V and 2 bases at J, with 27 bases in the middle. CDR3 length equals 18 residues. Germline loops: CDR1 DFQATT, CDR2 SNEGSKA (reference sequence). CDR3 sequence: CSASTPPPDPRANYGYTF. In DNA, the CDR3 is TGCAGTGCTTCTACACCGCCCCCAGACCCTCGGGCGAACTATGGCTACACCTTC.

The chain recombines TRBV6-5 with TRBJ1-2; D is perhaps TRBD1 (5 bases). V lost 2 bases and J lost 4, with 11 bases in between. This CDR3 spans 14 amino acids. Germline assignment: CDR1 MNHEY and CDR2 SVGAGI. The CDR3 protein is CASSYNSGSYGYTF. The DNA of the CDR3 is TGTGCCAGCAGTTACAACTCAGGGAGCTATGGCTACACCTTC.

This clonotype was observed at least ten times. The rearrangement uses TRBV6-1 and TRBJ1-2; 10 positions agree with TRBD1. J lost 7 bases, V lost 6 bases, and 8 bases had no gene match. The CDR3 sequence is 14 residues long. CDR1 MNHNS and CDR2 SASEGT come from the germline V gene. CDR3 bases: TGTGCCAGCAGCCCGGGACAGGGGATCTTTGGCTACACCTTC. It yields the protein CASSPGQGIFGYTF.

The chain carries TRBV24-1 and TRBJ2-5; perhaps TRBD1 as D (5 bases). Germline-derived CDR1 and CDR2 are KGHDR and SFDVKD. The CDR3 runs to 13 residues. Deletions cut 7 bases from V and 5 bases from J, with 13 bases between. CDR3 residues: CATRDTFRETQYF. The CDR3 bases are TGTGCCACCAGGGACACCTTTCGGGAGACCCAGTACTTC.

This clonotype was observed many times. The chain joins TRBV12-3 or TRBV12-4 to TRBJ2-7; D not resolved. The CDR3 loop spans 11 amino acids. The CDR3 coding sequence is TGTTTCCGAGGTGGCTTCCACGAGCAGTACTTC. It encodes CFRGGFHEQYF.

This clonotype was picked up a small number of times. The V gene is TRBV5-1, the J gene TRBJ2-2; TRBD1 aligns across 10 bases. The CDR3 consists of 14 residues. Germline CDR1 and CDR2: SGHRS and YFSETQ. The junction had 5 bases not matched to a gene; V was cut back by 7 bases and J by 5 bases. CDR3 in DNA: TGCGCCAGCGACCCGGGACAGGGGACCGGGGAGCTGTTTTTT. Protein: CASDPGQGTGELFF.